The sequence of this T cell receptor beta chain was determined in a study of blood T cell repertoires in COVID-19. The CDR3 loop spans 18 amino acids. Germline V CDR1 and CDR2: LGHNA, YNFKEQ. The V gene end was trimmed by 3 bases and the J gene end by 7 bases; junction bases not matched to a gene: 16. Source study methods: The authors estimated nucleated cell counts from reference gene primer amplification. Method: immunoSEQ multiplex PCR; TCRdb's copy keeps in-frame clones and lacks some. The V and J calls and clone size come from that table; D and trimming were worked out from the DNA. The sample contains 150,000 to 200,000 clones, roughly 86% of which appear only once.

The genes are TRBV4-2 and TRBJ2-1; 9 bases align to TRBD2. Material for sequencing was peripheral blood. The receptor's source is a man in his forties with active or convalescent COVID-19. The CDR3 bases are TGTGCCAGCAGCCAGAGTGTAGCGGGGGTACTCTGGATTAATGAGCAGTTCTTC. This sequence encodes CASSQSVAGVLWINEQFF.